This entry lists 11 T cell receptor beta chains sequenced from one sample in a study of regulatory T cells in long-lasting Graves disease. HTBI primers from iRepertoire and Arm-PCR of CDR3 regions yielded the TCR beta libraries. TCRdb re-called the multiplex PCR reads with MiXCR, one entry per CDR3 protein. Of roughly 520,000 distinct CDR3 sequences listed, more than 10% are singletons. Time point indicated: newly diagnosed GD, antithyroid drugs for less than 3 months. With RNA extracted from PBMCs as input, the TCR library was made. These sequences were also reported in another study, on T cells in Graves' hyperthyroidism and ophthalmopathy.

The sequencing used peripheral blood mononuclear cells (PBMCs), collected at new diagnosis, from a patient treated with antithyroid drugs. These receptors were collected from a woman aged 25 to 39 with Graves disease.

V is TRBV24-1 and J is TRBJ2-6; D may be TRBD1 (5 bases). The CDR3 covers 16 residues. The germline V and J ends were trimmed by 4 bases and 4 bases, with 13 bases remaining between them. Germline-derived CDR1 and CDR2 are KGHDR and SFDVKD. CDR3 amino acids: CATSESPGSGANVLTF. CDR3 nucleotides: TGTGCCACCAGTGAGTCTCCAGGGTCAGGGGCCAACGTCCTGACTTTC.

There are many counts of this clonotype. The chain carries TRBV12-5 and TRBJ2-3, with unresolved D. Germline-derived CDR1 and CDR2 are LGHNT and FRNRAP. The V and J ends lost 3 bases and 5 bases respectively, with 6 bases between them. This CDR3 region has 12 residues. CDR3 sequence (DNA): TGTGCTAGTGGTTTTGTTGGAGATACGCAGTATTTT. Protein: CASGFVGDTQYF.

The J gene is TRBJ2-1, the V gene TRBV5-1; tentative D call: TRBD2 (6 bases). The CDR3 runs to 14 residues. Germline V gene data show CDR1 as SGHRS and CDR2 as YFSETQ. Trimming removed 5 bases at V and 4 bases at J, with 13 bases between. The CDR3 loop is CASRAIADYNEQFF. The CDR3 coding sequence is TGCGCCAGCAGGGCGATAGCGGATTACAATGAGCAGTTCTTC.

In DNA, the CDR3 is TGCAGTGCTACCGTTTGCGAGCAGTACTTC. This encodes CSATVCEQYF. The chain uses TRBV20-1 and TRBJ2-7; D is unclear. Germline lookup yields CDR1 DFQATT and CDR2 SNEGSKA (reference sequence). Between the trimmed V and J ends, which lost 4 bases and 6 bases, there was a span of 7 bases. The length of the CDR3 is 10 residues.

This clonotype was seen only a few times. V gene TRBV29-1 combines with J gene TRBJ2-7; D gene uncertain. CDR3 length: 14 residues. V shed 4 bases and J shed 0 bases, with 13 bases lying between them. Germline lookup yields CDR1 SQVTM and CDR2 ANQGSEA. CDR3 nucleotide sequence: TGCAGCGTTGTCCCTGGGGTTCACTCCTACGAGCAGTACTTC. Amino acids: CSVVPGVHSYEQYF.

This clonotype was found many times. The rearrangement uses TRBV6-2 or TRBV6-3 and TRBJ1-2, with D perhaps TRBD1 (6 bases). Between the trimmed V and J ends, which lost 4 bases and 8 bases, there was a span of 14 bases. The CDR3 extends over 13 amino acids. Per the germline V gene, CDR1 is MNHEY and CDR2 is SVGEGT. The CDR3 spells CASSFNWTDGYTF. CDR3 DNA sequence: TGTGCCAGCAGTTTCAACTGGACAGACGGCTACACCTTC.

Ten or more counts support this clonotype. The chain is built from TRBV5-6 and TRBJ2-1; either TRBD1 or TRBD2 may fit D (5 bases each). Trimming pared 4 bases from V and 8 bases from J, leaving 22 bases between. This CDR3 has 16 residues. Germline V gene lookup returns CDR1 SGHDT and CDR2 YYEEEE. CDR3 residues: CASSPNYGGTSDEQFF. The CDR3 DNA sequence: TGTGCCAGCAGCCCAAACTACGGTGGGACCTCGGATGAGCAGTTCTTC.

A few counts support this clonotype. The chain couples TRBV10-3 to TRBJ2-1; the D gene is possibly TRBD1 (5 bases). CDR1 ENHRY and CDR2 SYGVKD come from the germline V gene. The CDR3 spans 12 residues. The V and J ends lost 3 bases and 10 bases respectively, with 10 bases between them. CDR3 loop: CAISERGREQFF. The CDR3 bases are TGTGCCATCAGTGAAAGGGGTAGAGAGCAGTTCTTC.

In regard to this clonotype: This may be a read error: a much more frequent sequence differs by one nucleotide. The chain has TRBV11-2 and TRBJ2-5; possibly TRBD1 for D (5 bases). TRBJ2-1 matches the DNA end more closely, so the J call is doubtful. Germline lookup yields CDR1 SGHAT and CDR2 FQNNGV. The CDR3 spans 15 residues. The CDR3 DNA reads TGTGCCAGCAGCTTAGTAGGGTTCCAGGGCTACGAGCAGTTCTTC. It codes for CASSLVGFQGYEQFF.

This clonotype has ten or more counts. The chain uses TRBV3-1 and TRBJ2-7; unclear D gene. Between the trimmed V and J ends, which lost 0 bases and 0 bases, there was a span of 9 bases. CDR1 LGHDT and CDR2 YNNKEL come from the germline V gene (reference sequence). CDR3 size: 15 residues. The CDR3, as DNA: TGTGCCAGCAGCCAAGAGACCCGACACTCCTACGAGCAGTACTTC. Translation gives CASSQETRHSYEQYF.

This clonotype was observed many times. The junction departs from the called germline gene at one end, perhaps through a read error. The chain carries TRBV7-7 and TRBJ2-2; 7 bases fit TRBD2. Per the germline V gene, CDR1 is SSHAT and CDR2 is FNYEAQ (reference sequence). The CDR3 has 17 residues. The CDR3 DNA is TGTGCTAGCAGCTTAGCCGCTGGGAGGGCCGGCACCGGGGAGCTGTTTTTT. Translation gives CASSLAAGRAGTGELFF.